These 29 T cell receptor beta chains came from one sample sequenced in a study of control samples from healthy donors and cancer patients. Method: immunoSEQ multiplex PCR; TCRdb's copy keeps in-frame clones and lacks some. Among 10,000 to 15,000 clones, 85% to 95% were seen once, and the ten largest hold around an eighth. Material for sequencing was PBMCs. These receptors were collected from a man older than 75 with lung cancer.

The V gene is TRBV19, the J gene TRBJ2-3; 7 nucleotides agree with TRBD1. CDR1 and CDR2 from the germline V gene are LNHDA and SQIVND (reference sequence). The CDR3 contains 18 residues. V trimming: 3 bases; J trimming: 0 bases; junction bases outside the gene matches: 12. The CDR3 nucleotides read TGTGCCAGTAGTATGGCCCGGGACAGCCGTTTTAGCACAGATACGCAGTATTTT. Amino acids: CASSMARDSRFSTDTQYF.

The chain carries TRBV11-1 and TRBJ2-7, with D perhaps given as TRBD1 or TRBD2 (6 bases each). CDR1 SGHAT and CDR2 FQDESV come from the germline V gene (reference sequence). With 7 bases removed from V and 7 bases from J, the gap between germline ends came to 20 bases. The CDR3 loop spans 14 amino acids. CDR3 sequence: CASTGRSGAREQYF. The CDR3 DNA follows: TGTGCCAGCACCGGTAGATCGGGGGCGAGGGAGCAGTACTTC.

This clone was seen only once. The J gene is TRBJ2-5, the V gene TRBV10-1; D uncertain. Germline loops: CDR1 WNHNN, CDR2 SYGVQD (reference sequence). The CDR3 has 14 residues. V lost 10 bases, J lost 1 base, and 16 bases lay in between. CDR3 sequence: CATSFRSTQETQYF. The CDR3 bases are TGCGCCACCTCGTTCCGTTCAACCCAAGAGACCCAGTACTTC.

The chain uses TRBV10-1 and TRBJ2-2; TRBD1 aligns across 8 bases. The V gene end was trimmed by 8 bases and the J gene end by 4 bases; junction bases not matched to a gene: 9. The CDR3 has 15 amino acids. Germline V gives CDR1 WNHNN, CDR2 SYGVQD (reference sequence). Here the CDR3 DNA reads TGCGCCAGCGGTTCAGGGGGCATGGGCACCGGGGAGCTGTTTTTT. Encoded protein: CASGSGGMGTGELFF.

V and J are TRBV19 and TRBJ1-6, with D perhaps TRBD1 (5 bases). The germline V gene has CDR1 LNHDA and CDR2 SQIVND (reference sequence). Trimming removed 7 bases from V and 5 bases from J, with 12 bases in between. The CDR3 extends over 14 amino acids. The CDR3 here is CASTAGGNNSPLHF. CDR3 in DNA: TGTGCCAGTACCGCCGGGGGAAATAATTCACCCCTCCACTTT.

The chain is built from TRBV18 and TRBJ2-7; TRBD1 matches 9 bases. CDR1 is KGHSH and CDR2 is LQKENI in the germline V gene. V shed 0 bases and J 5 bases; nucleotides not matched to a gene: 8. The CDR3 is 16 residues long. Here the CDR3 reads CASSPPEGQGLNEQYF. DNA of the CDR3: TGTGCCAGCTCACCACCGGAGGGACAGGGTTTAAACGAGCAGTACTTC.

The rearrangement uses TRBV5-6 and TRBJ2-7, with D tentatively TRBD1 or TRBD2 (6 bases each). The CDR3 has 14 residues. With 5 bases removed from V and 3 bases from J, the gap between germline ends came to 15 bases. Germline-derived CDR1 and CDR2 are SGHDT and YYEEEE. DNA for the CDR3: TGTGCCAGCAGAACGGGGGCAAAGAGCTACGAGCAGTACTTC. Protein sequence: CASRTGAKSYEQYF.

The CDR3: CASSQEEGSSYEQYF. The DNA of the CDR3 is TGCGCCAGCAGCCAAGAGGAGGGGAGCTCCTACGAGCAGTACTTC. The chain is built from TRBV4-1 and TRBJ2-7; TRBD2 might be the D (6 bases). Germline values: CDR1 MGHRA, CDR2 YSYEKL. V lost 0 bases to trimming and J lost 0 bases, with 9 bases between them. This CDR3 comprises 15 residues.

The chain employs TRBV9 and TRBJ1-6; TRBD1 aligns across 9 bases. This CDR3 is built from 15 residues. Germline V gene lookup returns CDR1 SGDLS and CDR2 YYNGEE. The V gene end was trimmed by 3 bases and the J gene end by 9 bases; junction bases not matched to a gene: 7. As DNA, the CDR3 is TGTGCCAGCAGCGCGGACAGGGGTTTAGTTTCACCCCTCCACTTT. Its protein is CASSADRGLVSPLHF.

The gene calls are TRBV7-2 and TRBJ1-3, with TRBD1 identical over 10 bases. The trim removed 1 base at V and 0 bases at J, leaving 0 bases unmatched. Germline V gives CDR1 SGHTA, CDR2 FQGNSA. This CDR3 region has 16 residues. The CDR3 loop reads CASSLGQGASGNTIYF. The CDR3 region has the DNA TGTGCCAGCAGCTTAGGACAGGGGGCCTCTGGAAACACCATATATTTT. Combining the CDR3 with reference TRBV7-2 and TRBJ1-3 gives the whole variable domain GAGVSQSPSNKVTEKGKDVELRCDPISGHTALYWYRQSLGQGLEFLIYFQGNSAPDKSGLPSDRFSAERTGGSVSTLTIQRTQQEDSAVYLCASSLGQGASGNTIYFGEGSWLTVV.

This clone was observed once. The CDR3 protein is CAIMAGGQETQYF. The DNA for the CDR3 is TGTGCCATCATGGCAGGGGGCCAAGAGACCCAGTACTTC. The chain carries TRBV10-3 and TRBJ2-5; TRBD1 aligns across 7 bases. Trimming removed 7 bases from V and 1 base from J; junction bases left unmatched: 3. CDR3 length: 13 amino acids. In germline, CDR1 is ENHRY, CDR2 SYGVKD.

The gene calls are TRBV25-1 and TRBJ2-1; unclear D gene. In germline, CDR1 is MGHDK, CDR2 SYGVNS. The V and J ends lost 3 bases and 1 base respectively, with 7 bases between them. The CDR3 totals 14 residues. CDR3 DNA: TGTGCCAGCAGTGATGTGGGGTCCTACAATGAGCAGTTCTTC. This translates into CASSDVGSYNEQFF.

This CDR3 reads CASSPLPGLAGGLSYEQYF. The CDR3 DNA is TGCGCCAGCAGCCCTCTTCCGGGACTAGCGGGGGGGCTATCCTACGAGCAGTACTTC. The rearrangement uses TRBV5-1 and TRBJ2-7; 16 bases agree with TRBD2. Trimming cost V 4 bases and J 1 base; bases outside gene matches: 11. The germline gives CDR1 SGHRS, CDR2 YFSETQ. This CDR3 region has 19 residues.

The chain joins TRBV18 to TRBJ2-6; D not certain. This CDR3 is built from 15 residues. Trimming took off 6 bases at V and 2 bases at J, with 11 bases between the two ends. From germline, CDR1 is KGHSH and CDR2 LQKENI. CDR3 region: CASSPPWAGANVLTF. CDR3 bases: TGTGCCAGCTCGCCCCCATGGGCTGGGGCCAACGTCCTGACTTTC.

V gene TRBV21-1 combines with J gene TRBJ2-4; the D call TRBD1 from the table was never checked on the DNA. TRBV21-1 is a listed pseudogene. This CDR3 contains 17 residues. The CDR3 DNA reads TGTGCCAGCAGCAACCGAGGACAGGGGGTGGACAAAAACATTCAGTACTTC. Encoded protein: CASSNRGQGVDKNIQYF.

The gene calls are TRBV19 and TRBJ2-2; TRBD1 matches at 7 bases. CDR3 length: 16 residues. Unmatched junction bases numbered 5, after V lost 4 bases and J lost 0 bases. Germline CDR1 is LNHDA and CDR2 is SQIVND (reference sequence). CDR3: CASSRQGTANTGELFF. CDR3 DNA: TGTGCCAGTAGTAGACAGGGAACTGCGAACACCGGGGAGCTGTTTTTT. Looking up the rest from reference TRBV19 and TRBJ2-2 gives the full variable domain: DGGITQSPKYLFRKEGQNVTLSCEQNLNHDAMYWYRQDPGQGLRLIYYSQIVNDFQKGDIAEGYSVSREKKESFPLTVTSAQKNPTAFYLCASSRQGTANTGELFFGEGSRLTVL.

The chain couples TRBV5-1 to TRBJ1-4; 10 bases agree with TRBD1. The germline CDR1 and CDR2 sequences are SGHRS and YFSETQ. The CDR3 consists of 16 residues. The ends lost 5 bases at V and 6 bases at J; junction bases unmatched: 10. CDR3 amino acids: CASRPSAGTGDEKLFF. CDR3 DNA sequence: TGCGCCAGCAGACCATCTGCCGGGACAGGGGATGAAAAACTGTTTTTT.

The CDR3 here is CASSPAGGRRSTEAFF. The DNA for the CDR3 is TGTGCCAGCTCACCAGCCGGGGGGCGCAGGAGCACTGAAGCTTTCTTT. The genes are TRBV18 and TRBJ1-1; tentative D call: TRBD1 (6 bases). V lost 2 bases to trimming and J lost 4 bases, with 17 bases between them. The germline V gene encodes CDR1 KGHSH and CDR2 LQKENI. The CDR3 runs 16 residues.

V is TRBV5-1 and J is TRBJ2-3, with D possibly being TRBD2 (6 bases). CDR3 length: 16 amino acids. Deletions cut 4 bases from V and 0 bases from J, with 15 bases between. CDR1 is SGHRS, CDR2 YFSETQ, per germline. The CDR3 loop reads CASSPGDDPSTDTQYF. DNA of the CDR3: TGCGCCAGCAGCCCGGGGGACGACCCTAGCACAGATACGCAGTATTTT.

The rearrangement joins TRBV7-2 to TRBJ1-5; the D is unclear. This CDR3 is 15 amino acids long. Germline loops: CDR1 SGHTA, CDR2 FQGNSA. V lost 1 base and J 0 bases, leaving 7 bases between the germline ends. The CDR3 sequence is CASSLGGSSNQPQHF. The CDR3 bases are TGTGCCAGCAGCTTAGGAGGGAGTAGCAATCAGCCCCAGCATTTT.

The chain joins TRBV5-1 to TRBJ1-3; 9 bases are shared with TRBD1. The CDR3 extends over 15 amino acids. V shed 4 bases, J shed 4 bases, and the junction held 6 bases outside the gene matches. The germline V gene encodes CDR1 SGHRS and CDR2 YFSETQ. The CDR3 protein is CASSTTGGKGNTIYF. CDR3 in DNA: TGCGCCAGCAGCACCACAGGGGGCAAAGGAAACACCATATATTTT.

The V and J genes are TRBV6-1 and TRBJ1-1; 11 positions match TRBD1. V lost 0 bases to trimming and J lost 7 bases; unmatched junction nucleotides: 10. The CDR3 consists of 17 residues. Looked up from germline, CDR1 is MNHNS and CDR2 is SASEGT. The CDR3 here is CASSEALGTGGYIEAFF. The CDR3 DNA reads as TGTGCCAGCAGTGAAGCGCTTGGGACAGGGGGATATATTGAAGCTTTCTTT.

The gene calls are TRBV18 and TRBJ2-7, with TRBD1 as a possible D gene (6 bases). Germline V gene sequence: CDR1 KGHSH, CDR2 LQKENI. The V end was cut by 0 bases, the J end by 0 bases, with 9 bases between. The CDR3 extends over 15 amino acids. The CDR3 sequence is CASSPPQGFSYEQYF. CDR3 nucleotides: TGTGCCAGCTCACCACCGCAGGGGTTCTCCTACGAGCAGTACTTC.

The CDR3 nucleotides are TGTGCCAGCACCCGGGGGGGGATGAACACTGAAGCTTTCTTT. Residues: CASTRGGMNTEAFF. The chain joins TRBV6-5 to TRBJ1-1; D might be TRBD1 (5 bases). Germline CDR1 reads MNHEY; CDR2 reads SVGAGI. The ends were cut back, 7 bases at V and 0 bases at J, with 12 bases in the middle. The CDR3 has 14 residues.

The genes are TRBV10-1 and TRBJ1-2, with D unresolved. The CDR3 contains 13 residues. Germline assignment: CDR1 WNHNN and CDR2 SYGVQD (reference sequence). Trimming stripped 2 bases from V and 4 bases from J, with 8 bases between. The chain's CDR3 is CASSEHRSYGYTF. Here the CDR3 DNA reads TGCGCCAGCAGTGAGCACCGCTCCTATGGCTACACCTTC.

CDR3 coding DNA: TGTGCCAGCAGCAAGATTACAGGGGGCAAGGAGACCCAGTACTTC. The encoded protein is CASSKITGGKETQYF. The chain carries TRBV21-1 and TRBJ2-5; the D call in the table, TRBD1, was not verified against the DNA. TRBV21-1 is assigned pseudogene status. The CDR3 is 15 amino acids.

The chain uses TRBV5-1 and TRBJ1-3, with a tentative D call TRBD1 (5 bases). This CDR3 contains 15 residues. Germline V CDR1 and CDR2: SGHRS, YFSETQ. With 4 bases removed from V and 0 bases from J, the gap between germline ends came to 11 bases. The DNA of the CDR3 is TGCGCCAGCAGCCCCCCCAGGGCCTCTGGAAACACCATATATTTT. It codes for CASSPPRASGNTIYF.

The rearrangement links TRBV11-2 to TRBJ1-1; D gene uncertain. CDR3 length: 14 residues. CDR1 and CDR2 from the germline V gene are SGHAT and FQNNGV. V was clipped by 5 bases and J by 6 bases, with 16 bases between them. CDR3: CASSPTRAGAEAFF. The DNA of the CDR3 is TGTGCCAGCAGCCCTACTCGGGCTGGGGCTGAAGCTTTCTTT.

This chain connects TRBV11-2 to TRBJ2-3; D may be TRBD1 (6 bases). The CDR3 loop spans 14 amino acids. The germline CDR1 and CDR2 sequences are SGHAT and FQNNGV. Deletions cut 5 bases from V and 4 bases from J, with 13 bases between. The CDR3 spells CASSLNRAPDTQYF. Written as DNA, the CDR3 is TGTGCCAGCAGCCTTAACAGGGCTCCAGATACGCAGTATTTT.